This TCR beta chain was captured in a study of tumour-infiltrating T cells in Burkitt lymphoma. Study context: Overall and progression-free survival were predicted by productive clonality. Study observations and caveats: Many Burkitt lymphoma patients shared several public clonotypes.

This CDR3 spans 14 amino acids. Trimming removed 6 bases from V and 0 bases from J; junction bases left unmatched: 3. The germline CDR1 and CDR2 sequences are SGHVS and FNYEAQ. The repertoire was sequenced with immunoSEQ multiplex PCR; TCRdb's copy has only in-frame clones and lacks some. The sample yields 2,000 or so clones, less than 15% seen once. This clone has a handful of counts. The antigen remains unidentified. The TCR originated in a human donor with Burkitt lymphoma. The source material was tumor tissue. This chain links TRBV7-6 with TRBJ1-1; the match to TRBD1 covers 8 bases. CDR3 protein: CASSQDRVNTEAFF. CDR3 sequence (DNA): TGTGCCAGCAGTCAGGACAGGGTGAACACTGAAGCTTTCTTT.